Below are 9 T cell receptor beta chains sequenced from a single sample in a study of CD8+ T cells in alopecia areata. It was cDNA, reverse transcribed from extracted RNA, that served as the sequencing template. This table comes from immunoSEQ multiplex PCR, and its TCRdb copy is limited to in-frame clones, with some not included. The data hold fewer than 150,000 clones, with less than 70% observed a single time. Input material: CD4+ T cells sorted from blood. These receptors all come from a human donor in good health.

This chain joins TRBV11-1 and TRBJ2-1; 11 positions agree with TRBD2. V lost 5 bases, J lost 6 bases, and 6 bases stayed unmatched. Germline CDR1 SGHAT, CDR2 FQDESV (reference sequence). This CDR3 is built from 15 residues. This chain's CDR3 is CASSRRLAGPNEQFF. In DNA form, the CDR3 reads TGTGCCAGCAGCCGCAGACTAGCGGGGCCCAATGAGCAGTTCTTC.

This clone occurred once. This chain connects TRBV30 to TRBJ1-6; 10 positions match TRBD1. The V gene end was trimmed by 5 bases and the J gene end by 8 bases; junction bases not matched to a gene: 0. Germline V gene sequence: CDR1 GTSNPN, CDR2 SVGIG (reference sequence). This CDR3 has 12 amino acids. The CDR3 nucleotides are TGTGCCTGGGGGACAGGGGATTCACCCCTCCACTTT. Residues: CAWGTGDSPLHF.

This clone came up a few times. V and J are TRBV30 and TRBJ2-7; 8 nucleotides match TRBD1. V lost 4 bases, J lost 3 bases, and 5 bases stayed unmatched. The CDR3 length is 13 residues. Germline CDR1 is GTSNPN and CDR2 is SVGIG (reference sequence). CDR3 DNA: TGTGCCTGGACCCGACAGGGGATCTACGAGCAGTACTTC. Its translation: CAWTRQGIYEQYF. Drawing the rest from reference TRBV30 and TRBJ2-7, the complete variable domain is SQTIHQWPATLVQPVGSPLSLECTVEGTSNPNLYWYRQAAGRGLQLLFYSVGIGQISSEVPQNLSASRPQDRQFILSSKKLLLSDSGFYLCAWTRQGIYEQYFGPGTRLTVT.

This rearrangement joins TRBV5-6 to TRBJ2-5; 7 bases map to TRBD2. CDR1 and CDR2 from the germline V gene are SGHDT and YYEEEE. The CDR3 extends over 17 amino acids. V lost 0 bases and J lost 5; bases outside the gene matches: 13. The CDR3 bases are TGTGCCAGCAGCTTGGAACTCCAGGCGGGGGTAGGGGAGACCCAGTACTTC. Its protein product is CASSLELQAGVGETQYF.

V is TRBV30 and J is TRBJ2-6, with D unresolved. There are 16 residues in the CDR3. The V end lost 0 bases, the J end lost 4 bases, and 13 bases lay between the germline ends. Per germline, CDR1 GTSNPN and CDR2 SVGIG (reference sequence). The CDR3 reads CAWSVRWTAGANVLTF. CDR3 nucleotides: TGTGCCTGGAGTGTACGATGGACGGCAGGGGCCAACGTCCTGACTTTC.

The chain is built from TRBV28 and TRBJ2-1; the match to TRBD1 covers 10 bases. The J segment lost 2 bases and the V segment lost 6 bases, leaving 7 bases of the junction unmatched. CDR3 length: 16 residues. CDR1 and CDR2 from the germline V gene are MDHEN and SYDVKM. The CDR3 region is CASSPGTGVAYNEQFF. Here the CDR3 DNA reads TGTGCCAGCAGCCCCGGGACAGGGGTCGCCTACAATGAGCAGTTCTTC. Full variable domain (outside the CDR3, taken from reference TRBV28 and TRBJ2-1): DVKVTQSSRYLVKRTGEKVFLECVQDMDHENMFWYRQDPGLGLRLIYFSYDVKMKEKGDIPEGYSVSREKKERFSLILESASTNQTSMYLCASSPGTGVAYNEQFFGPGTRLTVL.

V gene TRBV29-1 combines with J gene TRBJ2-7, with 7 bases that match TRBD1. Germline trimming cut 6 bases from V and 1 base from J; bases unmatched to any gene: 6. Germline-derived CDR1 and CDR2 are SQVTM and ANQGSEA. This CDR3 region has 13 residues. The CDR3 here is CSVNRGPSYEQYF. The CDR3 coding sequence is TGCAGCGTGAACAGGGGCCCTTCCTACGAGCAGTACTTC.

The chain links TRBV4-1 to TRBJ2-1, with unresolved D. V was pared by 4 bases and J by 9 bases, with 13 bases between. CDR1 and CDR2 (germline): MGHRA, YSYEKL. CDR3 length: 13 amino acids. The CDR3 region is CASSPFGRGEQFF. Written as DNA, the CDR3 is TGCGCCAGCAGCCCTTTTGGTCGCGGTGAGCAGTTCTTC.

The chain recombines TRBV10-3 with TRBJ1-1, with 7 bases aligning to TRBD1. The V and J ends lost 4 bases and 1 base, in that order; junction bases with no gene match: 0. The CDR3 runs 13 residues. CDR1 and CDR2 (germline): ENHRY, SYGVKD. The CDR3 DNA sequence: TGTGCCATCAGTGGGACAGGGAACACTGAAGCTTTCTTT. This gives the protein CAISGTGNTEAFF.